This T cell receptor beta chain was observed in a study of shared clonotypes between healthy human individuals. Trimming removed 2 bases from V and 5 bases from J; junction bases left unmatched: 5. Germline CDR1 and CDR2: MNHEY and SMNVEV (reference sequence). The CDR3 contains 14 residues. On this clone itself: The antigen remains unidentified.

Findings and caveats of the study: Clonotypes shared by all four sorted-subset donors had higher generation probabilities than non-shared clonotypes.

Donors were Caucasian adults residing in Nashville, Tennessee, USA. Sequencing used immunoSEQ multiplex PCR; TCRdb keeps in-frame clones, though not all of them. Of over 950,000 clones in the sample, 60% to 80% were seen once. The chain recombines TRBV27 with TRBJ2-5; TRBD1 aligns across 7 bases. Sequencing was done on a sample of memory CD4+ T cells from PBMCs. Subset: CD45RA-negative fraction. The receptor was derived from a man aged 18 to 29 in good health. Some clones in this sample may be carry-over from other donors' samples. CDR3 DNA: TGTGCCAGCAGTTTACGACAGGGCGGGGAGACCCAGTACTTC. It is translated as CASSLRQGGETQYF.